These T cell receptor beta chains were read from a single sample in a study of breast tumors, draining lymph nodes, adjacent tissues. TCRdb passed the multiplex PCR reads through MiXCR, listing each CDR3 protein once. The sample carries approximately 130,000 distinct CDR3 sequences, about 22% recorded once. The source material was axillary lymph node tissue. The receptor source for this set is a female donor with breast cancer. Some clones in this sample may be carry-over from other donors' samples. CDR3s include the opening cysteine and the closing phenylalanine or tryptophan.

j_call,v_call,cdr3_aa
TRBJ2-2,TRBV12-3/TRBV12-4,CASSSQGALNTGELFF
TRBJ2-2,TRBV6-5,CASSSPSSGSRELFF
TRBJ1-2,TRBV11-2,CASSLGGEIYGYTF
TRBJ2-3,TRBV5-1,CASSLTDSYTDTQYF
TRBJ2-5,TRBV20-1,CSANTNRDLAGIQETQYF
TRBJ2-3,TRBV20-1,CSARDRRDRAYTDTQYF
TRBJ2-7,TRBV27,CASSLTRGPYEQYF
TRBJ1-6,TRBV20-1,CSASLGNSPLHF
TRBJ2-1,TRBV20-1,CSATDRDLQFF
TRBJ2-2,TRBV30,CAWSGESGIGEELFF
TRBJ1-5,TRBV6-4,CASSDSLRVPYHSNQPQHF
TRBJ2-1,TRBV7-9,CASSHGLVYNEQFF
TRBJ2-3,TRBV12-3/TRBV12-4,CASSFEGRDTQYF
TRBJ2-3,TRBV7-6,CASSLQVTPTDTQYF
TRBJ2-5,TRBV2,CASTTLETQYF
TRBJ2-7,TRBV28,CASSLFLAGVDEQYF
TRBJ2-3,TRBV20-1,CSVLAGVQADTQYF
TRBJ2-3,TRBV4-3,CASSQTRTADTQYF
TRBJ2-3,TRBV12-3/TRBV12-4,CASGLGGLAASTDTQYF
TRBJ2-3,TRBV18,CASSPQKPDTQYF
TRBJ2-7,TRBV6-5,CASSSNVPGLAGGSYEQYF
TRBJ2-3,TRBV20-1,CSARKTSGSSDTQYF
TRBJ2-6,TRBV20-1,CSAYTGSGANVLTF
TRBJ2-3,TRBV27,CASSLSASGSTDTQYF
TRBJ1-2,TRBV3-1,CASSQGRAGGYGYTF
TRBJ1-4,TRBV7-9,CASSTGTVNEKLFF
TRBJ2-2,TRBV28,CASNPSGTNTGELFF
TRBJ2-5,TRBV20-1,CSATGHWTEQETQYF
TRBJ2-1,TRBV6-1,CASSFSGSYNEQFF
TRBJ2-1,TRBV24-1,CATSAQAGSQFF
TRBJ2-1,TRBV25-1,CASSGQGVSYNEQFF
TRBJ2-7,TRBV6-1,CASSVEGTGQYYEQYF
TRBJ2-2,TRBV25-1,CASSPVQGSGNTGGLFF
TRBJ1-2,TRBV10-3,CAISESQAGGYTF
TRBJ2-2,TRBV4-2,CASSQVTSGRNTGELFF
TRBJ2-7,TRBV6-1,CASSEKGGQPAMRYF
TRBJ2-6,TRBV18,CASSSTGVGANVLTF
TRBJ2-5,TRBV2,CASMGGLAGETQYF
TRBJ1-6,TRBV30,CAWSTGQSSYNSPLHF
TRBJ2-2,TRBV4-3,CASSQGKNTGELFF
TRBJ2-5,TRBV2,CASKQGSIPKETQYF
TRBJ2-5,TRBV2,CASSKQGDPETQYF
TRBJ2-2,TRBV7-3,CASSLDGGKNTGELFF
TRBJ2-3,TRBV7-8,CASSPRGLGTDTQYF
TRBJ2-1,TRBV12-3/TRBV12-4,CASSFTAKGGNEQFF
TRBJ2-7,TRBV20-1,CSARISGRAFDEQYF
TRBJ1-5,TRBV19,CASSARGRSYNQPQHF